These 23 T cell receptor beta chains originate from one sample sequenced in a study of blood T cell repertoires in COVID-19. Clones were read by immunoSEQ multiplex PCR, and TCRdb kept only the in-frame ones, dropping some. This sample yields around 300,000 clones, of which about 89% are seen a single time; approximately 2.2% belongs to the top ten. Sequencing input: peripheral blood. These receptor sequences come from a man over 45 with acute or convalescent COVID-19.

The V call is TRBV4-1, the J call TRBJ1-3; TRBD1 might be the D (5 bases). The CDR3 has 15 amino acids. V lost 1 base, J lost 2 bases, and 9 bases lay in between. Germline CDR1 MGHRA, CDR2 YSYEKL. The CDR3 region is CASSQGQQPGNTIYF. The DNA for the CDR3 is TGCGCCAGCAGCCAAGGACAGCAGCCTGGAAACACCATATATTTT.

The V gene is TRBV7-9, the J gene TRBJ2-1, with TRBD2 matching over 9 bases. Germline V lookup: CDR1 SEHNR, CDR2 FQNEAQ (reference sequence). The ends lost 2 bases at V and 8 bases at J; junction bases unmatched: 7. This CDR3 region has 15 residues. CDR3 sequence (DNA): TGTGCCAGCAGCTTAAGGGTAGCGGGGGACCATGAGCAGTTCTTC. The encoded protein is CASSLRVAGDHEQFF.

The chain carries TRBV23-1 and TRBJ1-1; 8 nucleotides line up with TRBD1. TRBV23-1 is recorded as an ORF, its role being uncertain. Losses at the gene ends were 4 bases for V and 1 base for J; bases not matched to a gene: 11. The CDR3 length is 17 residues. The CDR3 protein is CASSRYRGAQGNTEAFF. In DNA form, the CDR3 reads TGCGCCAGCAGTCGCTACAGGGGGGCCCAAGGGAACACTGAAGCTTTCTTT.

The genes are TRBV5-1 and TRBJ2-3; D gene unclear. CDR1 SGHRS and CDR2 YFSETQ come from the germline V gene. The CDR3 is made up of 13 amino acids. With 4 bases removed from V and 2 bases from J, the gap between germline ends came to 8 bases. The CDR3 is CASSPQDTDTQYF. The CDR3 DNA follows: TGCGCCAGCAGCCCCCAGGACACAGATACGCAGTATTTT.

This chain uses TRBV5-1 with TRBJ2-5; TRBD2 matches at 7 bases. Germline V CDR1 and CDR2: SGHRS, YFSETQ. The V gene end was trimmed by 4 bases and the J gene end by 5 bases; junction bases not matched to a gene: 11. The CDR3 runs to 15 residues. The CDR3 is CASSPGAGSVETQYF. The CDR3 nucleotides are TGCGCCAGCAGCCCGGGAGCGGGGAGCGTGGAGACCCAGTACTTC.

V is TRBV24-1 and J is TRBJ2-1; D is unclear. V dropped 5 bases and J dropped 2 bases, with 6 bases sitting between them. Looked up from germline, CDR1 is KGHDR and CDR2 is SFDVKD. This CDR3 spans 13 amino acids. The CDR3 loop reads CATSGAPYNEQFF. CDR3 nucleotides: TGTGCCACCAGTGGGGCCCCCTACAATGAGCAGTTCTTC.

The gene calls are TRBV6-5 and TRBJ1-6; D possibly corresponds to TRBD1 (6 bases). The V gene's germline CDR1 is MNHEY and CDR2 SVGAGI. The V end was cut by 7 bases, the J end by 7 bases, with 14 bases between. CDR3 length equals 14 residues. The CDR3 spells CASNVPGENSPLHF. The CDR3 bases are TGTGCCAGCAATGTCCCAGGGGAGAATTCACCCCTCCACTTT.

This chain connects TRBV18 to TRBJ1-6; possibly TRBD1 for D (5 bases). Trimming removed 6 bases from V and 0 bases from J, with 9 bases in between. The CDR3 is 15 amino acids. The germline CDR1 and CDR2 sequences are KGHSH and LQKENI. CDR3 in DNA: TGTGCCAGCTCCCAGCAGGGCTCCTATAATTCACCCCTCCACTTT. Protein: CASSQQGSYNSPLHF.

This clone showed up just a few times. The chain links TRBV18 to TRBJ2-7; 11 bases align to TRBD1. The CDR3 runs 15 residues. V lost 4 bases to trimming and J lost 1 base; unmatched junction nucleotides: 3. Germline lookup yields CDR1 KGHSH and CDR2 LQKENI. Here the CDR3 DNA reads TGTGCCAGCTCACTGGGACAGGGGGTTTCCTACGAGCAGTACTTC. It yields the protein CASSLGQGVSYEQYF.

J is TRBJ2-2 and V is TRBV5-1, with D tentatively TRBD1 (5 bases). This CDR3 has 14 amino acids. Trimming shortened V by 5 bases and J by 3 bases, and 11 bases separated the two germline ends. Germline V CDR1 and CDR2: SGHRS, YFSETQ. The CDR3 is CASSPRVDTGELFF. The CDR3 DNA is TGCGCCAGCAGTCCCAGGGTGGACACCGGGGAGCTGTTTTTT.

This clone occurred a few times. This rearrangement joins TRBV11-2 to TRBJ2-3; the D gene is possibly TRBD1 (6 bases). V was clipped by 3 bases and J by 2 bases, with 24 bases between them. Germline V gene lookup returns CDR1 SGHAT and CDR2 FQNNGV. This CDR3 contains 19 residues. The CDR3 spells CASSFIKPGTLRTTDTQYF. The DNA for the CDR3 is TGTGCCAGCAGCTTTATTAAACCCGGGACACTCCGTACCACAGATACGCAGTATTTT.

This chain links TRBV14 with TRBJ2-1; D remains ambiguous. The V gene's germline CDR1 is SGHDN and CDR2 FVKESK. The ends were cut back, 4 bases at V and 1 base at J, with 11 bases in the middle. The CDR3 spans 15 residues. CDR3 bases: TGTGCCAGCAGCCGCCCCGCTGAGTCCTACAATGAGCAGTTCTTC. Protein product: CASSRPAESYNEQFF.

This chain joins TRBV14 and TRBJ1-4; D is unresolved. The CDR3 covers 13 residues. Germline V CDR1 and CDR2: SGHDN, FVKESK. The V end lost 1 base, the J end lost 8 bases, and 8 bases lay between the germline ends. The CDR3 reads CASSQGAAEKLFF. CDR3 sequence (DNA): TGTGCCAGCAGCCAAGGGGCAGCCGAAAAACTGTTTTTT.

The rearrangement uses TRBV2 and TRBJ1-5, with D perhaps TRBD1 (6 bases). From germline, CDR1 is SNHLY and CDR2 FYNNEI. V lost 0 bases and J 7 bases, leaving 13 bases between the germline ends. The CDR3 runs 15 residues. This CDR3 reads CASSEARQGIQPQHF. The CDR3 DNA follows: TGTGCCAGCAGTGAAGCGCGGCAGGGGATACAGCCCCAGCATTTT.

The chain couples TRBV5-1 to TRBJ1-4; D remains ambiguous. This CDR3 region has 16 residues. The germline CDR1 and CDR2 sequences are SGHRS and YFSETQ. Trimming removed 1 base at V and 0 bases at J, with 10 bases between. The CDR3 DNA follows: TGCGCCAGCAGCTTGAATATGAGGACAACTAATGAAAAACTGTTTTTT. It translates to CASSLNMRTTNEKLFF. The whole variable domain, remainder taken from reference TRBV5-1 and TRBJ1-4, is KAGVTQTPRYLIKTRGQQVTLSCSPISGHRSVSWYQQTPGQGLQFLFEYFSETQRNKGNFPGRFSGRQFSNSRSEMNVSTLELGDSALYLCASSLNMRTTNEKLFFGSGTQLSVL.

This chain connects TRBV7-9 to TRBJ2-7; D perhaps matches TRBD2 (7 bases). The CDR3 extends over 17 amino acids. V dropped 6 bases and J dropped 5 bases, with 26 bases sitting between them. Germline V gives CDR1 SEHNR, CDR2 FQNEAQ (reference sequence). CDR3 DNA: TGTGCCAGCAGACCGTCACTCCGGGCCTCGGGGGGCAACGAGCAGTACTTC. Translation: CASRPSLRASGGNEQYF.

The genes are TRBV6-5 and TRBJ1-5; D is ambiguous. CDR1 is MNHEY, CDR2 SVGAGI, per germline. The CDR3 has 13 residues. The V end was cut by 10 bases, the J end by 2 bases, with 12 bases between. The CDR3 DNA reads TGTGCCACCGAAGGGAGTCGCAATCAGCCCCAGCATTTT. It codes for CATEGSRNQPQHF.

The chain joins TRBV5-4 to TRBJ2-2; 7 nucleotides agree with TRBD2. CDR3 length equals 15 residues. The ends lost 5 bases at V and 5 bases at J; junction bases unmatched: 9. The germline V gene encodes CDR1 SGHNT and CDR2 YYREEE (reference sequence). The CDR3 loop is CASSPSSGVTGELFF. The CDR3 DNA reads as TGTGCCAGCAGTCCTTCTAGCGGAGTGACCGGGGAGCTGTTTTTT.

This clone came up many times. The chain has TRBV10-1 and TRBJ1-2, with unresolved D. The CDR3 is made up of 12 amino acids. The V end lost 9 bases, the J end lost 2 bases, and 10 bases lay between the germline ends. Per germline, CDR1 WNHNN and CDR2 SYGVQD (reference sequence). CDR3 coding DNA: TGCGCCAGGGGTCGAGCGAACTATGGCTACACCTTC. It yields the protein CARGRANYGYTF.

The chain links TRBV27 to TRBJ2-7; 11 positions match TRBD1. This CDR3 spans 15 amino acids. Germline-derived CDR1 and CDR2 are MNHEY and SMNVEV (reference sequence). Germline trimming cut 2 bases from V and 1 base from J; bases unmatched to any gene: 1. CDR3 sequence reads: CASSLGTGGSYEQYF. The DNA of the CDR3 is TGTGCCAGCAGTTTAGGGACAGGGGGGTCCTACGAGCAGTACTTC.

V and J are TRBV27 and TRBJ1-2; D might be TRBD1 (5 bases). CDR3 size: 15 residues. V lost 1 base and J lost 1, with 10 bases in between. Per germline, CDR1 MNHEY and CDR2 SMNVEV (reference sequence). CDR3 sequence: CASSLYQGYNYGYTF. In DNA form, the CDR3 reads TGTGCCAGCAGTTTATATCAGGGATATAACTATGGCTACACCTTC.

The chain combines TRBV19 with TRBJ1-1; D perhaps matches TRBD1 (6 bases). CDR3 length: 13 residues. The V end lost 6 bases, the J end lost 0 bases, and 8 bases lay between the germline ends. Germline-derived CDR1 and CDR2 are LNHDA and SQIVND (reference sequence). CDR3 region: CASRDSLNTEAFF. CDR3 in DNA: TGTGCCAGTAGGGACAGTTTGAACACTGAAGCTTTCTTT.

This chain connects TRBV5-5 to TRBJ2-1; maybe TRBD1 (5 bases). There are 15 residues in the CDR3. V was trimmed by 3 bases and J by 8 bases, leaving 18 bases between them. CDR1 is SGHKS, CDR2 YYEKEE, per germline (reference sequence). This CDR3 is CASSWALPVRDEQFF. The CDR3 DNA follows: TGTGCCAGCAGCTGGGCCCTACCTGTCAGGGATGAGCAGTTCTTC. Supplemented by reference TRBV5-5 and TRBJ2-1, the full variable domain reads DAGVTQSPTHLIKTRGQQVTLRCSPISGHKSVSWYQQVLGQGPQFIFQYYEKEERGRGNFPDRFSARQFPNYSSELNVNALLLGDSALYLCASSWALPVRDEQFFGPGTRLTVL.